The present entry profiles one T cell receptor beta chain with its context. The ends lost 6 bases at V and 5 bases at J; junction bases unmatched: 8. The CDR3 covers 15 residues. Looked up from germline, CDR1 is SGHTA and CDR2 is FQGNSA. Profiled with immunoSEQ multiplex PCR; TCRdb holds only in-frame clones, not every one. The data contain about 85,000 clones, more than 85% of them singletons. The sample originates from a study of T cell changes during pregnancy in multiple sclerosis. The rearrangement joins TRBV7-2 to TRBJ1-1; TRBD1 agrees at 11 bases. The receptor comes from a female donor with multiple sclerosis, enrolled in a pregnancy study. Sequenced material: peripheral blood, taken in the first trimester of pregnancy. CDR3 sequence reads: CASSSGTGGRTEAFF. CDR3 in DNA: TGTGCCAGCAGTTCCGGGACAGGGGGACGAACTGAAGCTTTCTTT.